These T cell receptor beta chains were read from a single sample in a study of blood T cell repertoires in COVID-19. Some clones are missing from TCRdb's copy, which holds only in-frame ones; the method was immunoSEQ multiplex PCR. Among 100,000 to 150,000 clones listed, approximately 90% were seen once. Sequences were obtained from peripheral blood. The receptors were sampled from a human donor in a cohort sampled during active COVID-19. Each CDR3 is given with its conserved first and last residue. D genes are given only for firm matches. Where a row states a size, it is once, few, many or the class of an expanded clone; other rows omit it.

J gene: TRBJ2-3; V gene: TRBV30; clone size: few; D gene: TRBD2; CDR3 protein: CAWFMPGTSATDTQYF; CDR3 DNA: TGTGCCTGGTTCATGCCCGGGACTAGCGCTACAGATACGCAGTATTTT
J gene: TRBJ1-4; V gene: TRBV4-1; clone size: .; D gene: TRBD1; CDR3 protein: CASSQVELAGQGLEKLFF; CDR3 DNA: TGCGCCAGCAGCCAAGTTGAACTGGCAGGACAGGGTTTAGAAAAACTGTTTTTT
J gene: TRBJ2-7; V gene: TRBV7-2; clone size: .; D gene: .; CDR3 protein: CASSSAGAGFEQYF; CDR3 DNA: TGTGCCAGCAGCTCCGCCGGGGCGGGATTTGAGCAGTACTTC
J gene: TRBJ1-3; V gene: TRBV28; clone size: .; D gene: .; CDR3 protein: CASSFGGHGNTIYF; CDR3 DNA: TGTGCCAGCAGTTTCGGGGGGCACGGAAACACCATATATTTT
J gene: TRBJ1-2; V gene: TRBV9; clone size: .; D gene: .; CDR3 protein: CASSSRYYGYTF; CDR3 DNA: TGTGCCAGCAGCTCCAGGTACTATGGCTACACCTTC
J gene: TRBJ1-2; V gene: TRBV19; clone size: .; D gene: TRBD1; CDR3 protein: CASSKLQGAIGGYTF; CDR3 DNA: TGTGCCAGTAGTAAACTACAGGGGGCGATCGGTGGCTACACCTTC
J gene: TRBJ2-1; V gene: TRBV5-4; clone size: .; D gene: .; CDR3 protein: CASSHLDSRNEQFF; CDR3 DNA: TGTGCCAGCAGCCACTTGGACAGCCGAAATGAGCAGTTCTTC
J gene: TRBJ1-1; V gene: TRBV14; clone size: .; D gene: .; CDR3 protein: CASSQTMNTEAFF; CDR3 DNA: TGTGCCAGCAGCCAAACAATGAACACTGAAGCTTTCTTT
J gene: TRBJ2-5; V gene: TRBV10-2; clone size: .; D gene: .; CDR3 protein: CASSEPSDHHQETQYF; CDR3 DNA: TGCGCCAGCAGTGAGCCCAGCGATCACCATCAAGAGACCCAGTACTTC
J gene: TRBJ1-2; V gene: TRBV6-2/TRBV6-3; clone size: .; D gene: .; CDR3 protein: CASSSWTQARIYGYTF; CDR3 DNA: TGTGCCAGCAGTTCCTGGACTCAAGCCCGAATCTATGGCTACACCTTC
J gene: TRBJ2-7; V gene: TRBV5-4; clone size: .; D gene: .; CDR3 protein: CASSSDRSSYEQYF; CDR3 DNA: TGTGCCAGCAGCTCGGACAGATCCTCCTACGAGCAGTACTTC
J gene: TRBJ1-1; V gene: TRBV28; clone size: .; D gene: TRBD1; CDR3 protein: CASSSGQGIEAFF; CDR3 DNA: TGTGCCAGCAGTTCGGGACAGGGTATTGAAGCTTTCTTT
J gene: TRBJ2-7; V gene: TRBV9; clone size: .; D gene: TRBD1; CDR3 protein: CASSVAGGVYEQYF; CDR3 DNA: TGTGCCAGCAGCGTAGCAGGGGGCGTTTACGAGCAGTACTTC
J gene: TRBJ2-1; V gene: TRBV28; clone size: once; D gene: TRBD1; CDR3 protein: CASSYIAGGRSYNEQFF; CDR3 DNA: TGTGCCAGCAGCTACATCGCAGGGGGCCGGTCCTACAATGAGCAGTTCTTC
J gene: TRBJ2-1; V gene: TRBV4-1; clone size: .; D gene: .; CDR3 protein: CASSQEGSYNEQFF; CDR3 DNA: TGCGCCAGCAGCCAAGAGGGCAGCTACAATGAGCAGTTCTTC
J gene: TRBJ1-5; V gene: TRBV10-3; clone size: .; D gene: .; CDR3 protein: CAISAGSNQPQHF; CDR3 DNA: TGTGCCATCAGCGCAGGGAGCAATCAGCCCCAGCATTTT